This T cell receptor beta chain was sequenced during a study of control samples from healthy donors and cancer patients. TCRdb's table, derived via immunoSEQ multiplex PCR, lists solely in-frame clones and lacks some. The data hold approximately 100,000 clones, with roughly 92% observed a single time. The table lists this clone with a count of one. Germline is not matched at one junction end, which may reflect a read error. The CDR3 loop spans 11 amino acids. The TCR comes from a human donor in good health. The donor label of this sample is uncertain. V and J are TRBV12-3 or TRBV12-4 and TRBJ2-5; D may be TRBD1 (6 bases). The sequencing sample was made of blood. In DNA, the CDR3 is TGTACCAGCACCCTAGGGGGTGTCCAGTACTTC. This codes for CTSTLGGVQYF.